This T cell receptor (beta chain) originates from a study of Graves' ophthalmopathy and Graves' hyperthyroidism. Background on the study: Ahead of any treatment, peripheral blood was obtained at the initial diagnosis.

TCR beta CDR3 regions were amplified from RNA transcripts. The library came from an HTBI-primed first-round RT-PCR and a second-round multiplex PCR. One entry per CDR3 protein results from TCRdb running MiXCR on the multiplex PCR reads. The top ten hold about a tenth of the sample, which has approximately 500,000 distinct CDR3 sequences, 13% to 15% seen once. V shed 3 bases and J shed 9 bases, with 18 bases lying between them. The CDR3 runs to 16 residues. Germline V gene sequence: CDR1 MDHEN, CDR2 SYDVKM. Excluded: other autoimmune disease, uncontrolled infection, pregnancy or lactation. Clinical symptoms and serum thyroxine were used for diagnosis; TRAb, thyroid ultrasound and orbital computed tomography were also relied on. This clonotype showed up just a few times. What it binds is not known. Study observations and caveats: Blood was where most expanded thyroid clonotypes above 0.001 frequency also turned up.

Sequenced input: blood. This TCR came from a woman aged 25 to 39 with Graves' ophthalmopathy. V gene TRBV28 combines with J gene TRBJ1-6; no clear D gene. The CDR3 is CASSFIPTEWGSPLHF. In DNA form, the CDR3 reads TGTGCCAGCAGTTTTATCCCGACGGAGTGGGGTTCACCCCTCCACTTT.